Here is one T cell receptor beta chain with its context. The record originates from a study of blood T cell repertoires in COVID-19. About the study: Collection of acute and convalescent COVID-19 samples took place in the United States, Italy and Spain.

The germline CDR1 and CDR2 sequences are LGHNT and FRNRAP. Trimming cost V 1 base and J 7 bases; bases outside gene matches: 4. This CDR3 region has 14 residues. The repertoire was sequenced with immunoSEQ multiplex PCR; TCRdb's copy has only in-frame clones and lacks some. The sample includes 200,000 or so clones, 84% of them seen just once. The receptor's source is a middle-aged man who had recovered from COVID-19. The sequenced sample consisted of peripheral blood. The V and J genes are TRBV12-5 and TRBJ2-5; 9 bases fit TRBD1. The DNA for the CDR3 is TGTGCTAGTGGTTTGGACAGGGGGCTGGGGACCCAGTACTTC. Its translation: CASGLDRGLGTQYF.